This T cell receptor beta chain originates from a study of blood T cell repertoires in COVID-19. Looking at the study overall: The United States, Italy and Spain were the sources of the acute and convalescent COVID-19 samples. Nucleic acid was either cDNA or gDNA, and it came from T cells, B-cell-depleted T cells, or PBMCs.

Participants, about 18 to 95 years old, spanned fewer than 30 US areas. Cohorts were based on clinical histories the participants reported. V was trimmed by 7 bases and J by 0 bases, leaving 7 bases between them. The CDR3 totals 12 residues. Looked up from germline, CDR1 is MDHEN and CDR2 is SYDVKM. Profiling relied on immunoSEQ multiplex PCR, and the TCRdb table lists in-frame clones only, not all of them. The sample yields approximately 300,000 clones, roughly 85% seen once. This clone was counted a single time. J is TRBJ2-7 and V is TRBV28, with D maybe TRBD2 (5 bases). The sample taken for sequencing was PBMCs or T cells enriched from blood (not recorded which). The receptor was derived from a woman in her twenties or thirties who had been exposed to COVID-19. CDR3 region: CASTGVSYEQYF. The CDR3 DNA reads TGTGCCAGCACCGGGGTCTCCTACGAGCAGTACTTC.